Included here is one TCR beta chain sequence, with context. These data are taken from a study of blood T cell repertoires in COVID-19. As for the study in general: Samples taken during acute and convalescent COVID-19 were collected in the United States, Italy and Spain. PBMCs, B-cell-depleted T cells, or T cells provided the cDNA or gDNA that made up the material.

CDR3 length: 14 residues. Trimming removed 4 bases from V and 3 bases from J; junction bases left unmatched: 4. Germline V CDR1 and CDR2: ENHRY, SYGVKD. As processed by the authors: Amplifying reference gene primers gave estimates of nucleated cell counts. Sequenced by immunoSEQ multiplex PCR; TCRdb stores in-frame clones only, minus some. V, J and clone size are taken as reported in that table, and D and trimming were inferred from the DNA itself. This table has around 190,000 clones, approximately 86% appearing once. The TCR sequence derives from a man between 50 and 59 years old with active or convalescent COVID-19. Sequencing used peripheral blood. The chain combines TRBV10-3 with TRBJ2-7, with 9 nucleotides matching TRBD1. CDR3 amino acids: CAISGQGDGYEQYF. The CDR3 coding sequence is TGTGCCATCAGTGGACAGGGGGACGGCTACGAGCAGTACTTC.